This T cell receptor (beta chain) was found in a study of cytomegalovirus exposure and HLA in healthy donors (dated 2017 in TCRdb). About the full investigation: An earlier analysis of some 500 of the donors reported approximately 270 Gb of sequence data and 117 million unique TCR beta sequences from some 180 million T cells. An earlier analysis of around 540 of the donors applied high-throughput TCR beta sequencing to assess whether each TCR beta V gene segment acted as functional or pseudogenic. About 280 gigabases of sequencing data and 70 million to 95 million unique TCR sequences made up an early release that covered some 640 HLA-typed donors. Rather than drawing on any new phenotypic data, the later analysis identified candidate immune exposures from TCR beta sequences and the way those sequences occurred across donors. Every discovery cohort repertoire had been produced on one sequencing platform. Donor age, sex, ethnicity and CMV serostatus were compiled together with the repertoire data. The study aimed to test whether cataloging public T cell receptors could reveal signatures of past pathogen exposure. Across about 380 genotyped donors of the cohort, an average of about 200,000 unique TCR beta nucleotide sequences per donor were sequenced, and around 20% of those sequences were non-productive. A later genetic analysis took genome-wide SNP genotypes for 398 of the 666 donors and used that subset as a discovery cohort. The study combined high-throughput TCR immunosequencing, statistical association of individual TCRs with disease status, and machine learning to predict cytomegalovirus infection status. Besides the first cohort of roughly 660 subjects, a separate validation cohort made up of 90 to 150 different subjects was used. A handful of DR-DQ haplotypes were handled as single units for association and clustering because linkage in the cohort was strong. Both class I and class II loci were covered by HLA typing, at four-digit resolution. Of the 300 to 500 genotyped donors, 65% to 90% were placed in the genetic ancestry cluster associated with self-reported Caucasian donors. The number of typed donors differed by locus: about 620-640 for A, B, C, DRB1 and DQB1; 522 for DQA1; approximately 600 for DPA1; and roughly 470 for DPB1. To study patterns of TCR occurrence, a later analysis re-analyzed previously published TCR beta repertoires from several hundred donors and added high-resolution HLA genotyping. The study profiled the T cell repertoires of around 700 subjects by immunosequencing and related them to cytomegalovirus serostatus. Study-wide conclusions, independent of this receptor: Three of the identified cytomegalovirus-associated TCR beta chains were confirmed in vitro to be specific for cytomegalovirus antigens. Only TCR beta chains were sequenced in this cohort, and the absence of alpha or paired-chain data limited detectable features. Compared with equally common non-associated chains, HLA-associated TCR beta chains in a later analysis were more clonally expanded and had lower generation probabilities. Compared with the approximately 670-donor mean, donors in an Asian-associated ancestry cluster had fewer N-insertions in productive TCRs, according to a later genetic analysis. In the study, 164 TCR beta chains were listed as associated with cytomegalovirus. The classifier was reported to diagnose cytomegalovirus status with high specificity and sensitivity in both the original cohort and the validation cohort. A later analysis found that most CMV-associated TCR beta chains appeared HLA-restricted, with HLA associations seemingly driven largely by CMV exposure. The authors suggested that the approach could potentially be generalized to other disease states and immunological phenotypes. Immune exposure information for the cohort was limited to CMV serostatus. Because the 87-base-pair reads could not distinguish some IMGT-functional V segments, including TRBV6-2 and TRBV6-3, those segments were excluded. Several of the top co-occurrence clusters appeared to be linked to parvovirus B19, influenza, CMV and Epstein-Barr virus, according to a later analysis. A group of highly shared sequence variants was considered likely to be a technical artifact of the sequencing pipeline. In a later analysis, over 15,000 TCR beta sequences were associated with specific HLA alleles at a false discovery rate of 0.05. Most TCR sequences were seen in very few donors, while some public TCRs were found in many individuals. Correlated functional status among segregating V segments might be attributable to linkage disequilibrium, but an unknown experimental factor could not be ruled out. A later genetic analysis associated a missense DCLRE1C variant with V-gene and J-gene trimming of TCR beta chains, and an independent cohort replicated the association. Presence/absence analyses assumed roughly uniform sequencing depth across donors, an assumption that may not hold. When HLA alleles, especially DR and DQ, strongly co-occurred, attributing TCR associations to individual alleles was difficult. An earlier analysis of approximately 500 of the donors showed that most TCR beta V segments appeared in productive rearrangements either about 87% or about 30% of the time, which broadly matched IMGT annotations. Because counts were too low, around 18 rarely observed V segments, including chromosome 9 orphons, were left out of the earlier analysis of 587 of the donors. A further reported finding was that TCR beta sequences accurately predicted the HLA-A and HLA-B alleles for most subjects in the first cohort. Because HLA typing was unavailable for some donors at each locus, only the typed subset was used in association tests. In a later analysis, TCR association rates were found to vary across HLA loci, with the most associated TCRs seen for DRB1 alleles and the fewest for HLA-C alleles.

CDR1 is given as LNHDA and CDR2 as SQIVND, both from the germline V gene (reference sequence). Including cysteine and phenylalanine, the CDR3 has 17 amino acids. The kept DNA is CDR3 alone, 51 bases in frame from the first base. V has 10 bases trimmed and J has 0 bases trimmed; junction bases matching no gene number 12. In total, more than 500 healthy bone marrow donors made up the cohort. All cohort members were sampled while nominally healthy, although unrecorded immune exposures were likely present. The donor tested CMV seronegative, placing the donor among the approximately 360 seronegative members of the cohort. Every donor gave a peripheral blood sample, and the peripheral blood mononuclear cells from that sample were used for TCR beta sequencing. The Qiagen DNeasy Blood Extraction Kit was used to extract genomic DNA from the blood cell samples. The library was produced with the immunoSEQ multiplex PCR assay. For the multiplex PCR, a mixture combining 60 forward primers for TCR Vbeta segments and 13 reverse primers for TCR Jbeta segments was used. A multiplex PCR assay on genomic DNA amplified the CDR3 region of rearranged TCR beta genes. On the Illumina HiSeq System, the amplified TCR beta libraries were sequenced as 87-base-pair reads. Concerning the study's data processing: Across the roughly 700 repertoires, a later analysis counted some 81 million unique TCR beta chains, some 11 million of which were shared by at least two donors. To remove PCR and sequencing errors, raw reads were error-corrected and collapsed into unique sequences using a nearest-neighbor algorithm that merged closely related sequences. CDR3 sequences were aligned to IMGT reference sequences to assign V, D and J gene segments. For a sequence to be retained, at least a six-nucleotide match to both a V gene segment and a J gene segment was required. Rearrangements were classified as productive when the CDR3 lacked stop codons and remained in frame with V and J, and all other rearrangements were classified as non-productive. Following IMGT convention, CDR3 was defined as the stretch from the second conserved V-encoded cysteine up to the conserved J-encoded phenylalanine. The earlier analysis of a few hundred of the donors excluded sequences that lacked an unambiguous match to a single V gene segment. An earlier analysis of 587 of the donors classified V segments as functional when productive rearrangements were above 56.7% and as segregating when the standard deviation between donors was above 5%. A statistical classification framework was built for diagnosing cytomegalovirus status from the catalog of TCR beta chain sequences. In a later analysis, V and J genes were assigned by comparing TCR nucleotide sequences against IMGT/GENE-DB human TR gene sequences. A later analysis assigned CDR3 sequences and most-parsimonious VDJ recombination scenarios with the TCRdist pipeline. In a later analysis, each TCR beta chain was defined by its CDR3 amino acid sequence together with its V-gene family, and reads without a unique V-gene family were excluded. To address suspected cross-contamination and a sequencing artifact, a later analysis removed around 600 highly shared, low-generation-probability nucleotide sequences. In a later analysis, a clonal expansion index for each public chain was calculated from normalized within-repertoire ranks of inferred template counts. In a later analysis, generation probabilities were computed with a VDJ recombination model fitted to out-of-frame rearrangements, and the resulting probabilities were checked against IGoR. In a later analysis, TCR-TCR, TCR-HLA and TCR-CMV co-occurrence was scored with hypergeometric tests, and a repertoire-size bias correction was applied to TCR pairs. In a later analysis, false discovery rates were estimated by permuting HLA or CMV assignments 20 times. In a later analysis, co-occurring TCRs were grouped with DBSCAN, and TCRdist sequence similarity was added when clustering was performed within HLA-allele-positive subsets. Co-occurrence clustering excluded repertoires with fewer than 30,000 or more than 120,000 public chains, plus five with anomalous nucleotide sharing. The clones in this table, taken by TCRdb from immuneACCESS, are in-frame only. Not every clone is retained; where verified, under half of the shortfall comes from an unresolved V gene, and the cause of the rest is unknown. The V and J calls and clone size come from that table; D and trimming were worked out from the DNA. The table for this sample lists around 150,000 clones; around 77% of them were counted only once. Around 2% of the sample is in the top ten clones.

On this clone itself: No cognate antigen has been identified for it. No much larger clone is present one base from it, and per-base qualities are unavailable.

The chain links TRBV19 with TRBJ2-7; TRBD2 matches 13 bases in the middle. This clonotype was obtained from a man younger than 45 in good health and CMV-seronegative. The specimen was PBMCs. DNA sequence: TGTGCCAACCAGGCCCAGGGGACTAGCGGGATCTCCTACGAGCAGTACTTC. Translated, it reads CANQAQGTSGISYEQYF.